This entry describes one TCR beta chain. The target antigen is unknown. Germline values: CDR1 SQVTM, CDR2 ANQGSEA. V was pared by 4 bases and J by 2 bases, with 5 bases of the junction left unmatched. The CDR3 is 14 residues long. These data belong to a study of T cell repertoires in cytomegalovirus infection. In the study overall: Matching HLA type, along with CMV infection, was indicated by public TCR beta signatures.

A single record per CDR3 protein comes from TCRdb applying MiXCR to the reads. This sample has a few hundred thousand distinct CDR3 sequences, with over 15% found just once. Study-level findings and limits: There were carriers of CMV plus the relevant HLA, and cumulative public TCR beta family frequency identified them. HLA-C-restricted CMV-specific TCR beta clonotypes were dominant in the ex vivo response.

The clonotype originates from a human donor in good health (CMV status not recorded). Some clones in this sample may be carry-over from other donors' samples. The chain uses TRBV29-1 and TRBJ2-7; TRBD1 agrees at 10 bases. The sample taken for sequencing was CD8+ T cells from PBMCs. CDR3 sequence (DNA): TGCAGCGTTGGGGGGGGACAGGGGCCCTACGAGCAGTACTTC. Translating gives CSVGGGQGPYEQYF.